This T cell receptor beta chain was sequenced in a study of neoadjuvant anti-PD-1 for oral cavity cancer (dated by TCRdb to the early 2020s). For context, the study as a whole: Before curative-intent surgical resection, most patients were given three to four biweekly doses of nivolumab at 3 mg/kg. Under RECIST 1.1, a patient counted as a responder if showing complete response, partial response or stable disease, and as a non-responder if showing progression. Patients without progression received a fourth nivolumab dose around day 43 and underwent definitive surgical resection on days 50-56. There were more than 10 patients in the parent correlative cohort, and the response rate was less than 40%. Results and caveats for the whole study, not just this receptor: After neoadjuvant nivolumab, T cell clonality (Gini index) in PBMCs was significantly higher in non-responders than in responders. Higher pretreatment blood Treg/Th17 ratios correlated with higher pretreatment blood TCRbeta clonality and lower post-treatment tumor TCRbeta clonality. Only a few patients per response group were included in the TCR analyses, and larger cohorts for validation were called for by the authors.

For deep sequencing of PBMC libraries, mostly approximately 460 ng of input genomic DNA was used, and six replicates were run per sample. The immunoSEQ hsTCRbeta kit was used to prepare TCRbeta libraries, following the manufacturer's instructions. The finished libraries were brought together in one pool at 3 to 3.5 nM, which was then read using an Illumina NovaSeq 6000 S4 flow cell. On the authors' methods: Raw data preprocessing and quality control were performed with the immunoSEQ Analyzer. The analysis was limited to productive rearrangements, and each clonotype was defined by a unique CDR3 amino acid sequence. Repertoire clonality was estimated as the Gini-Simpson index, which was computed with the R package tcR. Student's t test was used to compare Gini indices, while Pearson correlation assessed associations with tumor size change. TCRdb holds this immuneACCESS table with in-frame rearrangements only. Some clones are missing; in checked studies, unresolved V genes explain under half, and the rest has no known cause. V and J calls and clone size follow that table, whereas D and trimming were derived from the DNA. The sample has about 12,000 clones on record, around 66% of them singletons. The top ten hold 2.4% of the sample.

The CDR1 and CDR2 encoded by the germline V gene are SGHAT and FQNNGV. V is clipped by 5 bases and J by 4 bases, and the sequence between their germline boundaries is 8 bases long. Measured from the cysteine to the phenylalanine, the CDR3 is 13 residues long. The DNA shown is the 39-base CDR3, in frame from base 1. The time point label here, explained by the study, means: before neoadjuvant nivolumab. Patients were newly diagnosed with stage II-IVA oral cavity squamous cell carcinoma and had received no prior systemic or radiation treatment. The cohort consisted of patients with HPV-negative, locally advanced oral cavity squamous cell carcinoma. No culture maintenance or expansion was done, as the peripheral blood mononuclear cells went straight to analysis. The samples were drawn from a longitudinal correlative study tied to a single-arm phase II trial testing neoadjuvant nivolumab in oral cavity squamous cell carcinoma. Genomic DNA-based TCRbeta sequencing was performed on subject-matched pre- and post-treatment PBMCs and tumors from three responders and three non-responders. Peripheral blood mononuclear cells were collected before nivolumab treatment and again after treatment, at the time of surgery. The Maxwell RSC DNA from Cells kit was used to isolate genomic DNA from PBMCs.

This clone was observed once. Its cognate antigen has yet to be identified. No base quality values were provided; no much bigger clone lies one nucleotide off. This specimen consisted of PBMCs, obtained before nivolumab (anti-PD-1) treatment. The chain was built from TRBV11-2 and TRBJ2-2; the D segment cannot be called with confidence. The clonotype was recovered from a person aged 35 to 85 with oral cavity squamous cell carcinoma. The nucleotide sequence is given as TGTGCCAGCAGCCCGGCGCCCACCGGGGAGCTGTTTTTT. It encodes CASSPAPTGELFF.